This passage covers 18 T cell receptor beta chains from one sample sequenced in a study of blood T cell repertoires in COVID-19. The table came from immunoSEQ multiplex PCR; TCRdb's copy has only in-frame clones and leaves some out. The sample includes some 150,000 clones, roughly four fifths of them seen just once. Input material: peripheral blood. The receptors were gathered from a human donor in a cohort sampled during active COVID-19.

The rearrangement uses TRBV28 and TRBJ2-6; TRBD2 is a possible D gene (6 bases). Deletions cut 8 bases from V and 0 bases from J, with 11 bases between. The CDR3 length is 15 residues. Germline CDR1 and CDR2: MDHEN and SYDVKM. As DNA, the CDR3 is TGTGCCAGCTGGGCCGGGAGCTCTGGGGCCAACGTCCTGACTTTC. As protein: CASWAGSSGANVLTF.

The chain has TRBV4-2 and TRBJ2-5, with 9 bases that match TRBD2. Germline-derived CDR1 and CDR2 are LGHNA and YNFKEQ. With V trimmed by 0 bases and J by 6 bases, 8 bases remained unmatched. There are 16 residues in the CDR3. CDR3 in DNA: TGTGCCAGCAGCCAAGAGGTGGCGGGAGGGCTGAAGACCCAGTACTTC. This encodes CASSQEVAGGLKTQYF.

J is TRBJ1-6 and V is TRBV18; 8 bases are shared with TRBD1. CDR1 KGHSH and CDR2 LQKENI come from the germline V gene. V dropped 4 bases and J dropped 7; count of bases not matched to a gene: 6. The CDR3 is 15 residues long. The CDR3 protein is CASSLGQGRNSPLHF. The CDR3 DNA is TGTGCCAGCTCACTTGGACAGGGACGGAATTCACCCCTCCACTTT.

This clone has only one observation. The genes are TRBV5-1 and TRBJ2-1, with 8 bases lining up with TRBD1. Per germline, CDR1 SGHRS and CDR2 YFSETQ. This CDR3 spans 15 amino acids. V was clipped by 2 bases and J by 9 bases; unmatched bases: 10. The chain's CDR3 is CASSFRAGGYTEQFF. In DNA, the CDR3 is TGCGCCAGCAGCTTTAGGGCAGGGGGCTATACTGAGCAGTTCTTC.

The chain links TRBV19 to TRBJ1-2; TRBD1 might be the D (5 bases). Deletions cut 10 bases from V and 4 bases from J, with 13 bases between. This CDR3 is 12 amino acids long. CDR1 is LNHDA and CDR2 is SQIVND in the germline V gene (reference sequence). The CDR3 region is CATHWGGYGYTF. In DNA, the CDR3 is TGTGCCACCCACTGGGGGGGCTATGGCTACACCTTC.

The chain recombines TRBV5-1 with TRBJ2-5, with 10 bases matching TRBD2. Germline CDR1 is SGHRS and CDR2 is YFSETQ. V gave up 4 bases and J gave up 2 bases; unmatched junction bases: 8. CDR3 length: 16 amino acids. This CDR3 is CASSTGLAKVQETQYF. For the CDR3, the DNA is TGCGCCAGCAGCACGGGACTAGCGAAAGTTCAAGAGACCCAGTACTTC.

The chain combines TRBV6-1 with TRBJ1-6, with D uncertain. CDR3 length: 16 residues. V shed 4 bases and J shed 0 bases, with 10 bases lying between them. Germline V gene data show CDR1 as MNHNS and CDR2 as SASEGT. CDR3 sequence (DNA): TGTGCCAGCAGTGGGAGGCAGGCCTCCTATAATTCACCCCTCCACTTT. It codes for CASSGRQASYNSPLHF.

This rearrangement joins TRBV2 to TRBJ2-7; 13 nucleotides align to TRBD2. The CDR3 loop spans 13 amino acids. Trimming cost V 8 bases and J 9 bases; bases outside gene matches: 7. The germline CDR1 and CDR2 sequences are SNHLY and FYNNEI. CDR3 residues: CASFGLAGEWQYF. DNA for the CDR3: TGTGCCAGCTTCGGACTAGCGGGAGAGTGGCAGTACTTC.

The chain is built from TRBV18 and TRBJ1-1; D remains unclear. V was cut by 2 bases and J by 1 base, with 5 bases left in between. Germline lookup yields CDR1 KGHSH and CDR2 LQKENI. The length of the CDR3 is 13 residues. The CDR3, as DNA: TGTGCCAGCTCACCAAGCTCGAACACTGAAGCTTTCTTT. It codes for CASSPSSNTEAFF. Using reference TRBV18 and TRBJ1-1 for the parts outside the CDR3, the full variable domain is NAGVMQNPRHLVRRRGQEARLRCSPMKGHSHVYWYRQLPEEGLKFMVYLQKENIIDESGMPKERFSAEFPKEGPSILRIQQVVRGDSAAYFCASSPSSNTEAFFGQGTRLTVV.

This clone was seen a few times. J is TRBJ2-7 and V is TRBV19, with 7 bases lining up with TRBD2. V lost 9 bases and J lost 0; bases outside the gene matches: 11. The CDR3 sequence is 15 residues long. Per germline, CDR1 LNHDA and CDR2 SQIVND (reference sequence). Here the CDR3 reads CASGGKGSSSYEQYF. In DNA form, the CDR3 reads TGTGCCAGCGGGGGGAAGGGCTCGAGCTCCTACGAGCAGTACTTC.

The chain couples TRBV7-9 to TRBJ2-5; tentatively, D is TRBD1 (7 bases). The CDR3 spans 18 residues. CDR1 is SEHNR, CDR2 FQNEAQ, per germline (reference sequence). V shed 5 bases and J shed 3 bases, with 25 bases lying between them. DNA for the CDR3: TGTGCCAGCAGCCCCTCGGGGTATCAGGGGGGTGCCAAAGAGACCCAGTACTTC. This sequence encodes CASSPSGYQGGAKETQYF.

In DNA form, the CDR3 reads TGTGCCAGCAGTGAAGTAGCGGGAGCTAGCACAGATACGCAGTATTTT. It translates to CASSEVAGASTDTQYF. The chain combines TRBV28 with TRBJ2-3, with TRBD2 identical over 9 bases. The CDR3 spans 16 residues. Germline V CDR1 and CDR2: MDHEN, SYDVKM. V shed 5 bases, J shed 0 bases, and the junction held 6 bases outside the gene matches.

This clone appeared a few times. V usage is TRBV7-9 and J usage is TRBJ1-1; weak D call: TRBD1 (5 bases). This CDR3 is 13 amino acids long. Trimming stripped 2 bases from V and 6 bases from J, with 10 bases between. CDR1 is SEHNR, CDR2 FQNEAQ, per germline (reference sequence). CDR3 in DNA: TGTGCCAGCAGCTTACAGGGTCGGGCTGAAGCTTTCTTT. Encoded protein: CASSLQGRAEAFF.

The V and J genes are TRBV19 and TRBJ2-2; D ambiguous. The CDR3 consists of 14 residues. CDR1 and CDR2 from the germline V gene are LNHDA and SQIVND (reference sequence). Trimming took off 3 bases at V and 0 bases at J, with 5 bases between the two ends. The CDR3 spells CASSITANTGELFF. CDR3 bases: TGTGCCAGTAGTATCACAGCGAACACCGGGGAGCTGTTTTTT.

The chain couples TRBV27 to TRBJ2-7; 9 nucleotides align to TRBD1. V dropped 7 bases and J dropped 5; count of bases not matched to a gene: 18. This CDR3 region has 17 residues. CDR1 and CDR2 from the germline V gene are MNHEY and SMNVEV (reference sequence). CDR3 in amino acids: CASTADRGEGIVNEQYF. Here the CDR3 DNA reads TGTGCCAGCACCGCGGACAGGGGAGAGGGTATCGTCAACGAGCAGTACTTC.

This chain uses TRBV6-5 with TRBJ1-2; the D is unclear. Germline lookup yields CDR1 MNHEY and CDR2 SVGAGI. V was clipped by 6 bases and J by 4 bases, with 9 bases between them. This CDR3 has 12 residues. Written as DNA, the CDR3 is TGTGCCAGCAGAACGGGATCCTATGGCTACACCTTC. Residues: CASRTGSYGYTF.

The chain is built from TRBV20-1 and TRBJ1-4, with D maybe TRBD1 (5 bases). Germline CDR1 is DFQATT and CDR2 is SNEGSKA (reference sequence). The CDR3 is 11 residues long. Trimming shortened V by 6 bases and J by 8 bases, and 10 bases separated the two germline ends. The CDR3 loop is CSARVGEKLFF. In nucleotides, the CDR3 is TGCAGTGCCAGGGTAGGAGAAAAACTGTTTTTT.

This sequence joins TRBV12-3 or TRBV12-4 and TRBJ1-6, with TRBD1 identical over 8 bases. The length of the CDR3 is 13 residues. The V gene end was trimmed by 9 bases and the J gene end by 8 bases; junction bases not matched to a gene: 6. The CDR3 is CASARQGYSPLHF. As DNA, the CDR3 is TGTGCCAGTGCAAGACAGGGGTATTCACCCCTCCACTTT.